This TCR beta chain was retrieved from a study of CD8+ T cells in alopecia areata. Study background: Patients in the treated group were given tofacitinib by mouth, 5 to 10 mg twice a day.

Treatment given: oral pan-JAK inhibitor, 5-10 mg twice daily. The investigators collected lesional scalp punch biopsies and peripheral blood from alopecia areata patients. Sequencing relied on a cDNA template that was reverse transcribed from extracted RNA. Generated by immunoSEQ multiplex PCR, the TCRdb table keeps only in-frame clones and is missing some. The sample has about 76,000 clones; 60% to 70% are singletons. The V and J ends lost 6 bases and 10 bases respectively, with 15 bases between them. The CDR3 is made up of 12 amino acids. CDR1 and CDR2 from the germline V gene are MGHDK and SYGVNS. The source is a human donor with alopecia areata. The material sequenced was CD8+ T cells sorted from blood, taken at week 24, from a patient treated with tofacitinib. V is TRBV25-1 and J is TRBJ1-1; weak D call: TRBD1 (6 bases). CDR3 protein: CASSVGRGAAFF. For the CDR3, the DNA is TGTGCCAGCAGCGTAGGTCGGGGGGCAGCTTTCTTT.